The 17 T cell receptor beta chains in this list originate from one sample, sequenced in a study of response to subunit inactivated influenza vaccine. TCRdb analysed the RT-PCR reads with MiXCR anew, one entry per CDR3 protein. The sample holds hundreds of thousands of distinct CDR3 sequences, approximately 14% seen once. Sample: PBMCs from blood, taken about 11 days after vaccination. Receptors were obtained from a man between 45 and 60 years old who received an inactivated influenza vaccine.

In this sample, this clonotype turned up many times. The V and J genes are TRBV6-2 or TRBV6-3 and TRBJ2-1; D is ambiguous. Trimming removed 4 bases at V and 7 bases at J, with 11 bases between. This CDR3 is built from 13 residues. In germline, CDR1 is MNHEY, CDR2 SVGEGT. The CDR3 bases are TGTGCCAGCAGTTCTCCGGGTGGGAATGAGCAGTTCTTC. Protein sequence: CASSSPGGNEQFF.

The CDR3 DNA is TGTGCCAGCAGTGTCAAACGTAGCGGTGACCGAGGTTACGGAGAGGCCGGGGAGCTGTTTTTT. Translation gives CASSVKRSGDRGYGEAGELFF. The gene calls are TRBV6-1 and TRBJ2-2; D might be TRBD2 (6 bases). V lost 4 bases to trimming and J lost 6 bases, with 33 bases between them. From germline, CDR1 is MNHNS and CDR2 SASEGT. There are 21 residues in the CDR3.

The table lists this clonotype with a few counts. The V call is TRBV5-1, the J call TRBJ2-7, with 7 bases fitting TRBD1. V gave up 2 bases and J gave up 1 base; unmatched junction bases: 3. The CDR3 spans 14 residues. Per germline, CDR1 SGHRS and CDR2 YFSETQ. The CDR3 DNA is TGCGCCAGCAGCTTTATGACAGGGTCCTACGAGCAGTACTTC. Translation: CASSFMTGSYEQYF.

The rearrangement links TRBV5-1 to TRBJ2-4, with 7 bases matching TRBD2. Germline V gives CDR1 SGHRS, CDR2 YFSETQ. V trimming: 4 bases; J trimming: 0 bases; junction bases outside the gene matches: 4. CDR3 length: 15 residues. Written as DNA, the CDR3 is TGCGCCAGCAGCCGGGGGGACGTAGCCAAAAACATTCAGTACTTC. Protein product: CASSRGDVAKNIQYF.

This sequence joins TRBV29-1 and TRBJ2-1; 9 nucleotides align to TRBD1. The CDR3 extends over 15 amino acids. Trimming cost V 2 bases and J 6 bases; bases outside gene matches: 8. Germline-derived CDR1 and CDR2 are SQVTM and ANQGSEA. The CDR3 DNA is TGCAGCGTTGAATACAGGGGGCGCCCCCGCAATGAGCAGTTCTTC. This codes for CSVEYRGRPRNEQFF.

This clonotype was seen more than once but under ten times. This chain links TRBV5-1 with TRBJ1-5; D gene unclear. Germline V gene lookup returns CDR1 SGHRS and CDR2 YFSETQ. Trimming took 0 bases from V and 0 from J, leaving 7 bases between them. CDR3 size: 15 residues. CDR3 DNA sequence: TGCGCCAGCAGCTTGGGAACCCATAGCAATCAGCCCCAGCATTTT. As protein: CASSLGTHSNQPQHF.

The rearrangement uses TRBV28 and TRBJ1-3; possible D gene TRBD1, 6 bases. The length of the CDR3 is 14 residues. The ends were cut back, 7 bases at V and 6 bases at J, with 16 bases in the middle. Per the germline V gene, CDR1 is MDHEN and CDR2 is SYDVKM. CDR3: CASKTRQALNTIYF. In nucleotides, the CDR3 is TGTGCCAGCAAAACCCGACAGGCTCTAAACACCATATATTTT.

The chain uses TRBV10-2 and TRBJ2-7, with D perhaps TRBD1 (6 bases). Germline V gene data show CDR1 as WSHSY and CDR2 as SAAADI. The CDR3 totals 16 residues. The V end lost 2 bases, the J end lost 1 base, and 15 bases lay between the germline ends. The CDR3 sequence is CASSELRQTGSYEQYF. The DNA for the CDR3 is TGCGCCAGCAGTGAGCTCCGACAAACAGGGTCCTACGAGCAGTACTTC.

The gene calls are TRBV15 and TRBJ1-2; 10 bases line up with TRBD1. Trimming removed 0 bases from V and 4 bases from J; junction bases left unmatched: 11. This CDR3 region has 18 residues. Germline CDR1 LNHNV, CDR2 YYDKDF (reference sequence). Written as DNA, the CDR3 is TGTGCCACCAGCAGAGATCGAAGGACAGGGGGTTCATTCTATGGCTACACCTTC. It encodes CATSRDRRTGGSFYGYTF. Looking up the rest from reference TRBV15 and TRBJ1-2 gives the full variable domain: DAMVIQNPRYQVTQFGKPVTLSCSQTLNHNVMYWYQQKSSQAPKLLFHYYDKDFNNEADTPDNFQSRRPNTSFCFLDIRSPGLGDTAMYLCATSRDRRTGGSFYGYTFGSGTRLTVV.

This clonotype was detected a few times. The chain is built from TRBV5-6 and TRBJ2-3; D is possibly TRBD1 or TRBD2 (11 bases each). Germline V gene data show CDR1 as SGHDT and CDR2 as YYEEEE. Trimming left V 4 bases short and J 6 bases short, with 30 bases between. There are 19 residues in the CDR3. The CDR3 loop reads CASSPDRGLRLAGRDTQYF. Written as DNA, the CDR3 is TGTGCCAGCAGCCCGGACAGGGGGCTACGACTAGCGGGGCGGGATACGCAGTATTTT.

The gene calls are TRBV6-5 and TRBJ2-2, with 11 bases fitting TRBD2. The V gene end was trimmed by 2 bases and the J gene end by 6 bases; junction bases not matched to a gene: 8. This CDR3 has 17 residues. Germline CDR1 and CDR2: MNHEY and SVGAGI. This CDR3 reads CASSYQRLAGRPGELFF. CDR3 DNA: TGTGCCAGCAGTTACCAGAGACTAGCGGGGAGACCCGGGGAGCTGTTTTTT.

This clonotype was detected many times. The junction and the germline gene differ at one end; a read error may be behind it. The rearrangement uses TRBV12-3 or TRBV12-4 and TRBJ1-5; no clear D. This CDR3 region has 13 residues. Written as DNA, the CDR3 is TGTGCCAGCAGATTAGGAGGGAATCAGCCCCAGCATTTT. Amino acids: CASRLGGNQPQHF.

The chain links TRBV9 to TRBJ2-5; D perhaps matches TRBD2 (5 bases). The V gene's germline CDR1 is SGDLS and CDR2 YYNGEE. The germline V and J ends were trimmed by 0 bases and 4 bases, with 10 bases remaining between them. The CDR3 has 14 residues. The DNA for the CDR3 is TGTGCCAGCAGCGTAGAACGTCGGGGAGAGACCCAGTACTTC. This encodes CASSVERRGETQYF.

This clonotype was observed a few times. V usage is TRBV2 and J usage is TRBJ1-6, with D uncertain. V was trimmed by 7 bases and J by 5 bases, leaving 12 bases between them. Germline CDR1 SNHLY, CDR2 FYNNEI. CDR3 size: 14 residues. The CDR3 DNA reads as TGTGCCAGCACCCGAAATCAGGATAATTCACCCCTCCACTTT. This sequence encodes CASTRNQDNSPLHF.

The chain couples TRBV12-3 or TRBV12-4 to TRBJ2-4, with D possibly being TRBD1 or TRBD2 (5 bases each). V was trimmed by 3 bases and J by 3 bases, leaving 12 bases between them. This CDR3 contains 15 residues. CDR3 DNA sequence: TGTGCCAGCAGTTTTTGGGGGAATGGCAAAAACATTCAGTACTTC. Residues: CASSFWGNGKNIQYF.

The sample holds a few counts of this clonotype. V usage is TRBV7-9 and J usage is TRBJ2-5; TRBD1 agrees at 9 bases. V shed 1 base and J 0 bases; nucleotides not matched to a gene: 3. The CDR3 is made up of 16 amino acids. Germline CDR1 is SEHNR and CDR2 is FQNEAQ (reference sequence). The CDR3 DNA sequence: TGTGCCAGCAGCTTAGTACAGGGGGCTCACCAAGAGACCCAGTACTTC. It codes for CASSLVQGAHQETQYF. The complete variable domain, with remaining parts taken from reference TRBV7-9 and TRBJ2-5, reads DTGVSQNPRHKITKRGQNVTFRCDPISEHNRLYWYRQTLGQGPEFLTYFQNEAQLEKSRLLSDRFSAERPKGSFSTLEIQRTEQGDSAMYLCASSLVQGAHQETQYFGPGTRLLVL.

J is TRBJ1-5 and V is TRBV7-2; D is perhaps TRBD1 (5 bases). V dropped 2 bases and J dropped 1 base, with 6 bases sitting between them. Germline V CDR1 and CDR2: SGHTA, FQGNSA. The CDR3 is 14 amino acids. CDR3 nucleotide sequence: TGTGCCAGCAGCTTAAGACAGAGCAATCAGCCCCAGCATTTT. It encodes CASSLRQSNQPQHF.